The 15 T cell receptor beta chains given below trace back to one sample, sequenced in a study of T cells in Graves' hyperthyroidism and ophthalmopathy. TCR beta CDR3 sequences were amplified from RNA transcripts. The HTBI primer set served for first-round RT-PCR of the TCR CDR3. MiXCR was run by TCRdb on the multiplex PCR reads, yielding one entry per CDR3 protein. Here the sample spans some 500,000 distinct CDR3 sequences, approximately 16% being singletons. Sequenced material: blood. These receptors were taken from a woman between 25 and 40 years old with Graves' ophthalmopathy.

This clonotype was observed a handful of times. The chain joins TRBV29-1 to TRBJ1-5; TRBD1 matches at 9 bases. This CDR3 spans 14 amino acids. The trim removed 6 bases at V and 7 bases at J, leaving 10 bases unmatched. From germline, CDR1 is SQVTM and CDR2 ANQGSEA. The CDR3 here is CSVGGTGKEQPQHF. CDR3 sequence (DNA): TGCAGCGTCGGAGGGACAGGGAAGGAGCAGCCCCAGCATTTT. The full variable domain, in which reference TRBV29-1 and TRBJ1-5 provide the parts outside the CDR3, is SAVISQKPSRDICQRGTSLTIQCQVDSQVTMMFWYRQQPGQSLTLIATANQGSEATYESGFVIDKFPISRPNLTFSTLTVSNMSPEDSSIYLCSVGGTGKEQPQHFGDGTRLSIL.

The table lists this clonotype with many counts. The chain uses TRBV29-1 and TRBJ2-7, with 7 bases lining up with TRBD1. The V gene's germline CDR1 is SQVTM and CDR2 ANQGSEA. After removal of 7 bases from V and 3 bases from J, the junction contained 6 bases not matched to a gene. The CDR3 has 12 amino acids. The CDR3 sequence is CSARQGVYEQYF. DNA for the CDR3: TGCAGCGCCCGACAGGGAGTCTACGAGCAGTACTTC.

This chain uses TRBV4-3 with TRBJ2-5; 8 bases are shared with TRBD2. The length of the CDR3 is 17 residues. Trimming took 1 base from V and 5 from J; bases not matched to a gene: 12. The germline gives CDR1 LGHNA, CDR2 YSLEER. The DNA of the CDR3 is TGCGCCAGCAGCCAAGGGAGCCGGGAGGGGGGGTTCGAGACCCAGTACTTC. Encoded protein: CASSQGSREGGFETQYF.

The CDR3 nucleotides read TGTGCCAGCAGCTGGGGGGGGAGCCTGGGAGACGAGCAGTACTTC. It encodes CASSWGGSLGDEQYF. This chain connects TRBV5-5 to TRBJ2-7; TRBD2 matches at 7 bases. Germline V gene lookup returns CDR1 SGHKS and CDR2 YYEKEE (reference sequence). V was pared by 3 bases and J by 5 bases, with 11 bases of the junction left unmatched. The CDR3 has 15 amino acids.

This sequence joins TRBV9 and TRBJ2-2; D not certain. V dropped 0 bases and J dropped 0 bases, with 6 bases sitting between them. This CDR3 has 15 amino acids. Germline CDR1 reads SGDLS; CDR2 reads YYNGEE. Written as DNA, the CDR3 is TGTGCCAGCAGCGTAGTAGACGCGAACACCGGGGAGCTGTTTTTT. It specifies CASSVVDANTGELFF.

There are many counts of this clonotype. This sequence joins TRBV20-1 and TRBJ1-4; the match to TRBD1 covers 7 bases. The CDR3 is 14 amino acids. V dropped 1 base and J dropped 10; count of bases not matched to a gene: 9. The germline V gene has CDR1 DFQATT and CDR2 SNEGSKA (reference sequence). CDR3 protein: CSARAETGTGKLFF. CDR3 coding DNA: TGCAGTGCTAGAGCTGAGACAGGGACGGGAAAACTGTTTTTT.

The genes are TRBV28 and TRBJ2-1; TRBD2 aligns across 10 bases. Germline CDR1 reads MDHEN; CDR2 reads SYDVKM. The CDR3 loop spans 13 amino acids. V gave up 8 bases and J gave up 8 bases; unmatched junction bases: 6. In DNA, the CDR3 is TGTGCCAGCCAACTAGCGGGAAGGTATGAGCAGTTCTTC. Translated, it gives CASQLAGRYEQFF.

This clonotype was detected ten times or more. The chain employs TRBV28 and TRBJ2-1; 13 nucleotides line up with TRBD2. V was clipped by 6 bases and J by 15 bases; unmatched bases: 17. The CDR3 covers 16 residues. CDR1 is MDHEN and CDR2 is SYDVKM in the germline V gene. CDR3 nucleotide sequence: TGTGCCAGCAGGCCTACTCCCGGGACTAGCGGGGACCGATGGTTCTTC. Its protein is CASRPTPGTSGDRWFF. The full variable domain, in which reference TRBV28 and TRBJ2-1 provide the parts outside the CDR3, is DVKVTQSSRYLVKRTGEKVFLECVQDMDHENMFWYRQDPGLGLRLIYFSYDVKMKEKGDIPEGYSVSREKKERFSLILESASTNQTSMYLCASRPTPGTSGDRWFFGPGTRLTVL.

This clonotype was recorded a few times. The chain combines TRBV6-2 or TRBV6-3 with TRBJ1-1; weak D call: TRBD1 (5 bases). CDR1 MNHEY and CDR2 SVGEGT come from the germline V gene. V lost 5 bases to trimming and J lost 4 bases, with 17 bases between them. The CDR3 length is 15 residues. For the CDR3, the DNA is TGTGCCAGCAGTGAGTATTCACAGGTTTCCACTGAAGCTTTCTTT. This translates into CASSEYSQVSTEAFF.

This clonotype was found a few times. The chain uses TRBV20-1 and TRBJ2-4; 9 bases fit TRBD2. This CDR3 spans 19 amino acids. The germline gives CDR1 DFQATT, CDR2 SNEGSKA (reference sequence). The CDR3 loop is CSTRYLSGRRVRAKNIQYF. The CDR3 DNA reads TGCAGCACGCGTTATTTAAGCGGGAGGAGGGTGAGAGCCAAAAACATTCAGTACTTC.

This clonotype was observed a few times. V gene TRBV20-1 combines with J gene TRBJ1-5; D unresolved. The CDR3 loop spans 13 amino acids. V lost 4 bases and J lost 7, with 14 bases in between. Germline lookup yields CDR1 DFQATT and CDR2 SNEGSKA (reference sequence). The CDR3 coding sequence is TGCAGTGCTACCCCAGGTGGAGGGCAGCCCCAGCATTTT. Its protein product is CSATPGGGQPQHF.

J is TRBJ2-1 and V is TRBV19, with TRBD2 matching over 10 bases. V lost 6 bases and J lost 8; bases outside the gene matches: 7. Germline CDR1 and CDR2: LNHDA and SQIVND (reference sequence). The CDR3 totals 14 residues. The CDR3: CASSRGLAFDEQFF. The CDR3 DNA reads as TGTGCCAGTAGCAGGGGACTAGCGTTCGATGAGCAGTTCTTC.

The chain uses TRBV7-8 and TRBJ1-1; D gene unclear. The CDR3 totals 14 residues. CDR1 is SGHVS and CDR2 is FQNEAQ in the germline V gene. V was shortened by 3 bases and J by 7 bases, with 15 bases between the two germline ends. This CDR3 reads CASSLGSSRGEAFF. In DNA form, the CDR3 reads TGTGCCAGCAGCTTGGGTTCCTCCCGGGGTGAAGCTTTCTTT.

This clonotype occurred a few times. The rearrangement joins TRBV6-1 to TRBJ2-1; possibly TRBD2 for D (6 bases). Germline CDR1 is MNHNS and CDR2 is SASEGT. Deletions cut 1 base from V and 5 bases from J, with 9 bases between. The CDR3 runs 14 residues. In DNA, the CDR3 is TGTGCCAGCAGTGAAGGGACTATAAACAATGAGCAGTTCTTC. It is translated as CASSEGTINNEQFF.

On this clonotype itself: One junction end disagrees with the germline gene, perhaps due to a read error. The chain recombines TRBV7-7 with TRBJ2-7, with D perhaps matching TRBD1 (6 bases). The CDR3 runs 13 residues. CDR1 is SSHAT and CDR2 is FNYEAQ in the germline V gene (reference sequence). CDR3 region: CASSLSGAHEQYF. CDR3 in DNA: TGTGCTAGCAGCTTATCAGGGGCCCACGAGCAGTACTTC.